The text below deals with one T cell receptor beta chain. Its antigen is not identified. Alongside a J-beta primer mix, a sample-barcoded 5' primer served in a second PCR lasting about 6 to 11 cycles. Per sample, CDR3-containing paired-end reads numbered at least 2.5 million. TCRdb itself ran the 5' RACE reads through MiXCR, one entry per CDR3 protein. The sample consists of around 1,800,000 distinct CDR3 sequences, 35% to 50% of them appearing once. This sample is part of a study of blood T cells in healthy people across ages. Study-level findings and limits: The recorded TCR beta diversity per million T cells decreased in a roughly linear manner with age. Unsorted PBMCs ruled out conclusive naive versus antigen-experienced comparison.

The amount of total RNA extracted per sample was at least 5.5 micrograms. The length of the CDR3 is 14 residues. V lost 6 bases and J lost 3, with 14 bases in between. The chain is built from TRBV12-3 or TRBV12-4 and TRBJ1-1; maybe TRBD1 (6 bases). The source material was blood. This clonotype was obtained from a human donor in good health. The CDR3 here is CASRSTGVDTEAFF. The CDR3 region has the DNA TGTGCCAGCAGGTCGACAGGCGTAGACACTGAAGCTTTCTTT.